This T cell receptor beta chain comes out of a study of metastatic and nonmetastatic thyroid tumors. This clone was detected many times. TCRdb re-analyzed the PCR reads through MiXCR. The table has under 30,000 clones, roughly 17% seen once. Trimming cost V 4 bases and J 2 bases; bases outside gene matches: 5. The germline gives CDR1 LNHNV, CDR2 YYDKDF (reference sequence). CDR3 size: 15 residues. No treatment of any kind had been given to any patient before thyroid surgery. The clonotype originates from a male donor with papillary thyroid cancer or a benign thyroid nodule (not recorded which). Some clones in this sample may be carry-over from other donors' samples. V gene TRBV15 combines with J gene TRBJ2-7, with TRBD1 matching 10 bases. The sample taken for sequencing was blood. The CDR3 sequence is CATSTDRGPAYEQYF. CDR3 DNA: TGTGCCACCAGCACCGACAGGGGGCCGGCCTACGAGCAGTACTTC.